This T cell receptor (beta chain) is drawn from a study of blood T cell repertoires in COVID-19. About the research overall: The cDNA or gDNA used as material had been derived from T cells, B-cell-depleted T cells, or PBMCs.

This clone showed up just a few times. V shed 3 bases, J shed 6 bases, and the junction held 10 bases outside the gene matches. This CDR3 is built from 16 residues. Germline CDR1 reads SGDLS; CDR2 reads YYNGEE. Methods used by the authors: Researchers report that nucleated cell counts were estimated from reference gene primer amplification. Repertoires were generated with immunoSEQ multiplex PCR, while TCRdb's copy carries only in-frame clones and drops some. Clone size and the V and J calls come from that table; the DNA yielded D and trimming. The data contain tens of thousands of clones, roughly 85% of them singletons.

The rearrangement joins TRBV9 to TRBJ1-5; 9 bases line up with TRBD1. Specimen: peripheral blood. The clonotype was recovered from a man in his fifties or sixties with acute or convalescent COVID-19. In DNA, the CDR3 is TGTGCCAGCAGCGCCGGGACAGGGAAAGATGCTCAGCCCCAGCATTTT. Translating it yields CASSAGTGKDAQPQHF.